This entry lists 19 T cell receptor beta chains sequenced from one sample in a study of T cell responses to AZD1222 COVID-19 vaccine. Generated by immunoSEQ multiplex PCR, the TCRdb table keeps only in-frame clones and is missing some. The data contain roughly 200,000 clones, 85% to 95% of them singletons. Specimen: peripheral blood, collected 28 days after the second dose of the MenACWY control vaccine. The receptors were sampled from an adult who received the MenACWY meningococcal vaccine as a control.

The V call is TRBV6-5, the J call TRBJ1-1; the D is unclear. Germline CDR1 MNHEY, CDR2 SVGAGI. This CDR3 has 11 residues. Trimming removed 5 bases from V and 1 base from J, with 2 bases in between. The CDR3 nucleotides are TGTGCCAGCAGTCGGAACACTGAAGCTTTCTTT. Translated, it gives CASSRNTEAFF.

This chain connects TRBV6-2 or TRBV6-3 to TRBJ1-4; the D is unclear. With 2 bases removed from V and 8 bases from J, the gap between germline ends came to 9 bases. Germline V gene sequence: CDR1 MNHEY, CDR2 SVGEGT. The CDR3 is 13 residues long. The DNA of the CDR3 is TGTGCCAGCAGTTACCGGAGGGTGGAAAAACTGTTTTTT. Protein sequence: CASSYRRVEKLFF.

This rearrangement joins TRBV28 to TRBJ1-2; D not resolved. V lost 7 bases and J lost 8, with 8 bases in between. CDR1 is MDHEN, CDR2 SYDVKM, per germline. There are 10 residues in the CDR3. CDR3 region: CASNGEGYTF. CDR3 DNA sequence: TGTGCCAGCAATGGGGAGGGCTACACCTTC.

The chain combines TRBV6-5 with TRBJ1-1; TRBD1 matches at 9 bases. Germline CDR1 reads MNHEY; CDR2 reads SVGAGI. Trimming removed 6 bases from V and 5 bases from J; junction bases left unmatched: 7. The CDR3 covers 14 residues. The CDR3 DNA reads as TGTGCCAGCAGCCTACAGGGGGCGCGTACTGAAGCTTTCTTT. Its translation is CASSLQGARTEAFF.

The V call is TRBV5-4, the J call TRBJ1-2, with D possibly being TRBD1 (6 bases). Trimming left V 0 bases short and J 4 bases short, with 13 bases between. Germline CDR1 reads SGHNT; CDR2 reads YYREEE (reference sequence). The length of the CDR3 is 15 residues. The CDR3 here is CASSLVRGGGYGYTF. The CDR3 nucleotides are TGTGCCAGCAGCTTGGTGCGGGGAGGGGGCTATGGCTACACCTTC. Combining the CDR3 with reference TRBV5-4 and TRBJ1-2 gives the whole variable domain ETGVTQSPTHLIKTRGQQVTLRCSSQSGHNTVSWYQQALGQGPQFIFQYYREEENGRGNFPPRFSGLQFPNYSSELNVNALELDDSALYLCASSLVRGGGYGYTFGSGTRLTVV.

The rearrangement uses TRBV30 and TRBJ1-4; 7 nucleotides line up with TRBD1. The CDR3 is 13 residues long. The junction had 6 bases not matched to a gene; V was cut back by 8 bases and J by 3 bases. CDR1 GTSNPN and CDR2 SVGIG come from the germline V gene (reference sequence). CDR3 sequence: CATNRGSNEKLFF. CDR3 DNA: TGTGCCACCAACAGGGGATCTAATGAAAAACTGTTTTTT.

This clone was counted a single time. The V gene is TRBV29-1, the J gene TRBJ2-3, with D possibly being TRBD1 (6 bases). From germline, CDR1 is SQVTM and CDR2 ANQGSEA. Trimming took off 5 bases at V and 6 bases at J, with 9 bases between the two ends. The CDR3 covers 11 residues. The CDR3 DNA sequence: TGCAGCGTTAGGACAGCGGATACGCAGTATTTT. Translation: CSVRTADTQYF.

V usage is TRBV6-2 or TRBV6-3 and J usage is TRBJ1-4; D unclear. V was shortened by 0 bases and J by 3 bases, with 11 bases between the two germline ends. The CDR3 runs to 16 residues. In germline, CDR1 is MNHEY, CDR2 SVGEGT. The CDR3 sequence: CASSYSRRGANEKLFF. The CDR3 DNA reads TGTGCCAGCAGTTACTCGAGACGTGGCGCTAATGAAAAACTGTTTTTT.

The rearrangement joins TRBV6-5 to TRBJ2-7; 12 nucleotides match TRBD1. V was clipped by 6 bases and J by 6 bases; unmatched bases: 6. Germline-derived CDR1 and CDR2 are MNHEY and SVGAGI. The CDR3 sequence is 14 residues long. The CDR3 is CASRTGTGGSEQYF. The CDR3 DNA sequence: TGTGCCAGCAGGACCGGGACAGGGGGCAGCGAGCAGTACTTC.

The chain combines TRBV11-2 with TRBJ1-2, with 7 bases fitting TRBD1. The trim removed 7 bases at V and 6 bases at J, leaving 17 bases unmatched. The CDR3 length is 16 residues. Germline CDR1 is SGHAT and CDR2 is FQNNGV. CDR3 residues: CASTSPRRGPGHGYTF. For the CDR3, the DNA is TGTGCCAGCACCTCCCCTCGGAGGGGGCCGGGTCATGGCTACACCTTC.

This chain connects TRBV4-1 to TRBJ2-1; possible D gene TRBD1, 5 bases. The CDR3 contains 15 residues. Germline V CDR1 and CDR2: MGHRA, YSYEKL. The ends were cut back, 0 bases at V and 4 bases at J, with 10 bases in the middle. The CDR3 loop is CASSQEDIGYNEQFF. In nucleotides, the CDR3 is TGCGCCAGCAGCCAAGAGGACATAGGGTACAATGAGCAGTTCTTC.

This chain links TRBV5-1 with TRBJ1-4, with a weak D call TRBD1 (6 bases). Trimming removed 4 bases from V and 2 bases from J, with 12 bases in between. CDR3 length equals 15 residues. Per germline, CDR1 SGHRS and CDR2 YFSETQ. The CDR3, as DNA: TGCGCCAGCAGCACCGGGGGCGAGACTAATGAAAAACTGTTTTTT. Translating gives CASSTGGETNEKLFF.

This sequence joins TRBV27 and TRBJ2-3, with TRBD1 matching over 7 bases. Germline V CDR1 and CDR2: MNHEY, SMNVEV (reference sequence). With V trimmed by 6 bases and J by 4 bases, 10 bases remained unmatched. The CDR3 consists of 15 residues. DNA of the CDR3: TGTGCCAGCAGACGTACAGGGGTGGTCTCAGATACGCAGTATTTT. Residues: CASRRTGVVSDTQYF.

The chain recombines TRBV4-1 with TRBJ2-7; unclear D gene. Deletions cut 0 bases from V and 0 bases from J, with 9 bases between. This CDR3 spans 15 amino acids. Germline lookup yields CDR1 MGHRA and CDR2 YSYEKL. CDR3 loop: CASSQDTLNSYEQYF. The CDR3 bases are TGCGCCAGCAGCCAAGATACCTTAAACTCCTACGAGCAGTACTTC.

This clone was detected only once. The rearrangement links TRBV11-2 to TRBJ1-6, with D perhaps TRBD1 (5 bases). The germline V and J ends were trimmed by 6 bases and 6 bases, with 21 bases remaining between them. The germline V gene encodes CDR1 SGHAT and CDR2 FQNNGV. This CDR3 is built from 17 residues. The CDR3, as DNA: TGTGCCAGCAGTCCGGGACTCCTAGGCTTCGGTAATTCACCCCTCCACTTT. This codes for CASSPGLLGFGNSPLHF. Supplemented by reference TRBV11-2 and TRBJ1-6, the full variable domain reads EAGVAQSPRYKIIEKRQSVAFWCNPISGHATLYWYQQILGQGPKLLIQFQNNGVVDDSQLPKDRFSAERLKGVDSTLKIQPAKLEDSAVYLCASSPGLLGFGNSPLHFGNGTRLTVT.

The chain's CDR3 is CASTWRTGYYGYTF. The CDR3, as DNA: TGTGCCAGTACTTGGCGGACAGGTTACTATGGCTACACCTTC. The J gene is TRBJ1-2, the V gene TRBV19; 7 nucleotides align to TRBD1. V shed 7 bases and J 3 bases; nucleotides not matched to a gene: 8. CDR1 LNHDA and CDR2 SQIVND come from the germline V gene (reference sequence). The CDR3 has 14 residues.

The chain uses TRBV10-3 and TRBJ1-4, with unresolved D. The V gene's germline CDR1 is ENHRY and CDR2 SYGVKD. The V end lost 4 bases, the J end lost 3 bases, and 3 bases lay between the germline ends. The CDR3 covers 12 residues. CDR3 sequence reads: CAISAANEKLFF. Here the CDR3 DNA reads TGTGCCATCAGTGCAGCTAATGAAAAACTGTTTTTT.

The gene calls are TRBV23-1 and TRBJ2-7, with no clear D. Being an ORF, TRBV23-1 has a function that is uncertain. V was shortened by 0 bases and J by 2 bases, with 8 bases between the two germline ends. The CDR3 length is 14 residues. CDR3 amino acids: CASSQSWHPYEQYF. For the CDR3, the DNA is TGCGCCAGCAGTCAATCGTGGCACCCCTACGAGCAGTACTTC.

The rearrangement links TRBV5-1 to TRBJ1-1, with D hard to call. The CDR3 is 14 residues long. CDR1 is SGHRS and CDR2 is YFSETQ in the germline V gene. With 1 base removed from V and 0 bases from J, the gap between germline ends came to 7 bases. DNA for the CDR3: TGCGCCAGCAGCTTGTACAGAATGAACACTGAAGCTTTCTTT. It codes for CASSLYRMNTEAFF.